One and the same sample provided the 13 T cell receptor beta chains below, sequenced in a study of CD8 T cell repertoires and HIV-1 epitope variants. This table comes from immunoSEQ multiplex PCR, and its TCRdb copy is limited to in-frame clones, with some not included. The sample holds about 95,000 clones; roughly four fifths are singletons and the top ten take around a quarter. Material for sequencing was uncultured baseline CD8+ T cells from peripheral blood mononuclear cells (PBMCs). The receptor source for this set is a male donor with HIV.

V and J are TRBV6-1 and TRBJ1-1; TRBD1 is a possible D gene (5 bases). CDR1 and CDR2 (germline): MNHNS, SASEGT. The V and J ends lost 9 bases and 5 bases respectively, with 13 bases between them. This CDR3 has 12 residues. CDR3 nucleotides: TGTGCCAGTTCACAGGAAAGGACTGAAGCTTTCTTT. This sequence encodes CASSQERTEAFF.

This chain uses TRBV9 with TRBJ2-2, with D possibly being TRBD2 (5 bases). Germline V gene lookup returns CDR1 SGDLS and CDR2 YYNGEE. CDR3 length: 17 residues. The V gene lost 3 bases and the J gene lost 0 bases, with 15 bases spanning the gap. CDR3 nucleotide sequence: TGTGCCAGCAGCGCCGGACTTTTAGCCGCGAACACCGGGGAGCTGTTTTTT. Protein product: CASSAGLLAANTGELFF.

The chain employs TRBV28 and TRBJ2-1; possibly TRBD1 for D (6 bases). The CDR3 is 15 residues long. Looked up from germline, CDR1 is MDHEN and CDR2 is SYDVKM. V was clipped by 5 bases and J by 1 base, with 12 bases between them. The DNA for the CDR3 is TGTGCCAGCAGTATACAGGGAGATTCCTACAATGAGCAGTTCTTC. The encoded protein is CASSIQGDSYNEQFF.

This chain joins TRBV27 and TRBJ2-3; 8 nucleotides agree with TRBD2. Germline CDR1 and CDR2: MNHEY and SMNVEV (reference sequence). The CDR3 contains 15 residues. Losses at the gene ends were 5 bases for V and 7 bases for J; bases not matched to a gene: 11. CDR3: CASSQEIGGGHTQYF. The CDR3 DNA sequence: TGTGCCAGCAGTCAAGAGATCGGGGGGGGTCATACGCAGTATTTT.

This clone has at least ten counts. The chain is built from TRBV7-6 and TRBJ2-2; no clear D. The CDR3 has 15 residues. Germline V lookup: CDR1 SGHVS, CDR2 FNYEAQ. V lost 4 bases to trimming and J lost 6 bases, with 15 bases between them. The chain's CDR3 is CASSSLASQSGELFF. For the CDR3, the DNA is TGTGCCAGCAGCTCCCTTGCTAGTCAATCCGGGGAGCTGTTTTTT.

The CDR3 region is CASRRFGMPQHF. DNA of the CDR3: TGTGCCAGCAGGAGGTTTGGGATGCCCCAGCATTTT. This chain joins TRBV2 and TRBJ1-5; no reliable D call. Germline CDR1 and CDR2: SNHLY and FYNNEI. The CDR3 spans 12 residues. The germline V and J ends were trimmed by 6 bases and 9 bases, with 12 bases remaining between them. The whole variable domain, filled in from reference TRBV2 and TRBJ1-5, reads EPEVTQTPSHQVTQMGQEVILRCVPISNHLYFYWYRQILGQKVEFLVSFYNNEISEKSEIFDDQFSVERPDGSNFTLKIRSTKLEDSAMYFCASRRFGMPQHFGDGTRLSIL.

The chain is built from TRBV2 and TRBJ2-5; 10 bases align to TRBD1. With V trimmed by 6 bases and J by 5 bases, 6 bases remained unmatched. The CDR3 length is 14 residues. CDR1 is SNHLY, CDR2 FYNNEI, per germline. The CDR3 loop is CASSPGQGIETQYF. In DNA form, the CDR3 reads TGTGCCAGCAGCCCGGGACAGGGGATCGAGACCCAGTACTTC.

This clone was seen only once. CDR3: CASSFTGTGFYEQYF. In DNA form, the CDR3 reads TGTGCCAGCAGCTTCACAGGGACAGGGTTTTACGAGCAGTACTTC. The chain recombines TRBV7-2 with TRBJ2-7, with 9 bases lining up with TRBD1. The CDR3 loop spans 15 amino acids. From germline, CDR1 is SGHTA and CDR2 FQGNSA. V was clipped by 3 bases and J by 4 bases; unmatched bases: 7.

The V call is TRBV28, the J call TRBJ1-5, with TRBD1 identical over 10 bases. Germline values: CDR1 MDHEN, CDR2 SYDVKM. The ends lost 4 bases at V and 6 bases at J; junction bases unmatched: 9. CDR3 length: 16 amino acids. The CDR3 spells CASSSLGQGSPQPQHF. The DNA of the CDR3 is TGTGCCAGCAGTTCACTGGGACAGGGGTCCCCTCAGCCCCAGCATTTT.

The chain joins TRBV29-1 to TRBJ1-1, with D uncertain. The CDR3 spans 9 residues. Deletions cut 7 bases from V and 8 bases from J, with 8 bases between. Germline V gene lookup returns CDR1 SQVTM and CDR2 ANQGSEA. For the CDR3, the DNA is TGCAGCGCTGGGGAGGAAGCTTTCTTT. It yields the protein CSAGEEAFF. Looking up the rest from reference TRBV29-1 and TRBJ1-1 gives the full variable domain: SAVISQKPSRDICQRGTSLTIQCQVDSQVTMMFWYRQQPGQSLTLIATANQGSEATYESGFVIDKFPISRPNLTFSTLTVSNMSPEDSSIYLCSAGEEAFFGQGTRLTVV.

The rearrangement uses TRBV5-4 and TRBJ1-2, with D tentatively TRBD1 (5 bases). The CDR3 is made up of 14 amino acids. The V gene's germline CDR1 is SGHNT and CDR2 YYREEE (reference sequence). V gave up 0 bases and J gave up 4 bases, with 10 bases separating them. The CDR3 spells CASSLGGEIYGYTF. CDR3 in DNA: TGTGCCAGCAGCTTGGGGGGGGAGATCTATGGCTACACCTTC.

As DNA, the CDR3 is TGTGCCAGCAGCCGAACCCCTAGCGCCCACCTCGATGAGCAGTTCTTC. Translated: CASSRTPSAHLDEQFF. The rearrangement joins TRBV7-6 to TRBJ2-1; perhaps TRBD2 as D (6 bases). The V and J ends lost 5 bases and 8 bases respectively, with 22 bases between them. The CDR3 has 16 residues. In germline, CDR1 is SGHVS, CDR2 FNYEAQ.

This clone has ten or more counts. The V call is TRBV30, the J call TRBJ2-5, with D perhaps matching TRBD2 (6 bases). The germline V and J ends were trimmed by 0 bases and 2 bases, with 19 bases remaining between them. The CDR3 runs to 17 residues. Germline V gene lookup returns CDR1 GTSNPN and CDR2 SVGIG (reference sequence). In DNA form, the CDR3 reads TGTGCCTGGAGTGTACGTACCCCGGGGGACCCACAAGAGACCCAGTACTTC. The encoded protein is CAWSVRTPGDPQETQYF.